These 26 T cell receptor beta chains were all obtained from the same sample, sequenced in a study of post-analysis software for immune sequencing data. Overall study findings and caveats: Controls had lower frequencies than patients of five or six TRBV segments, which included TRBV5-6, TRBV5-1 and TRBV20-1.

These receptors' antigens are unknown. Each TCR beta cDNA library carried unique molecular identifiers. TCRdb recomputed calls from the PCR reads with MiXCR, one row per CDR3 protein. In the table there are 750,000 to 950,000 distinct CDR3 sequences, approximately 44% of which are singletons. Sequenced input: blood. These receptors were taken from a girl aged 5-17 years with multiple sclerosis.

The chain uses TRBV4-2 and TRBJ2-4; no reliable D call. The J call is uncertain, as TRBJ2-5 better fits the DNA end. The germline V gene encodes CDR1 LGHNA and CDR2 YNFKEQ. The CDR3 spans 16 residues. CDR3 DNA sequence: TGTGCCAGCAGCCAAGAGCTAGGCCGCCTCCAAGAGACCCAGTACTTC. Encoded protein: CASSQELGRLQETQYF.

V and J are TRBV27 and TRBJ2-1; 7 bases align to TRBD2. Judging by the DNA end, TRBJ2-7 fits better; the J call may be wrong. CDR1 and CDR2 from the germline V gene are MNHEY and SMNVEV (reference sequence). The CDR3 has 13 amino acids. CDR3 region: CASGPSGTHEQYF. DNA of the CDR3: TGTGCCAGTGGCCCCAGCGGGACCCACGAGCAGTACTTC.

The chain joins TRBV28 to TRBJ2-5; 10 bases fit TRBD1. This CDR3 is built from 14 residues. J lost 2 bases, V lost 6 bases, and 3 bases had no gene match. In germline, CDR1 is MDHEN, CDR2 SYDVKM. CDR3 sequence: CASRGQGVQETQYF. The CDR3 nucleotides are TGTGCCAGCAGAGGACAGGGGGTTCAAGAGACCCAGTACTTC.

This clonotype was counted only a few times. The V call is TRBV15, the J call TRBJ2-1; 13 bases agree with TRBD2. This CDR3 has 14 residues. J gave up 5 bases and V 9 bases, and 4 bases lay outside the gene matches. Germline CDR1 LNHNV, CDR2 YYDKDF (reference sequence). CDR3 in amino acids: CATRLAGGDNEQFF. The CDR3 bases are TGTGCCACACGACTAGCGGGGGGTGACAATGAGCAGTTCTTC.

This clonotype showed up just once. In DNA, the CDR3 is TGCAGCATTCGGACCTCCTACGAGCAGTACTTC. Encoded protein: CSIRTSYEQYF. The chain employs TRBV29-1 and TRBJ2-7; D remains unclear. The germline V gene encodes CDR1 SQVTM and CDR2 ANQGSEA. CDR3 length equals 11 residues. The V end lost 8 bases, the J end lost 0 bases, and 8 bases lay between the germline ends.

This chain uses TRBV4-3 with TRBJ2-7; no firm D call. In germline, CDR1 is LGHNA, CDR2 YSLEER. This CDR3 has 15 residues. V lost 3 bases, J lost 1 base, and 13 bases lay in between. CDR3 loop: CASSHRTGTSYEQYF. Written as DNA, the CDR3 is TGCGCCAGCAGCCACCGAACTGGAACATCCTACGAGCAGTACTTC.

This clonotype was recorded a few times. J is TRBJ1-2 and V is TRBV5-1, with 10 nucleotides matching TRBD1. There are 13 residues in the CDR3. Trimming at V came to 2 bases and at J to 8 bases, leaving 3 bases not matched to a gene. The germline CDR1 and CDR2 sequences are SGHRS and YFSETQ. CDR3 bases: TGCGCCAGCAGCTTCGGACAGGGGGAGGGCTACACCTTC. Translating gives CASSFGQGEGYTF. The variable domain in full, with the rest retrieved from reference TRBV5-1 and TRBJ1-2, is KAGVTQTPRYLIKTRGQQVTLSCSPISGHRSVSWYQQTPGQGLQFLFEYFSETQRNKGNFPGRFSGRQFSNSRSEMNVSTLELGDSALYLCASSFGQGEGYTFGSGTRLTVV.

This clonotype was counted only a few times. The chain joins TRBV29-1 to TRBJ2-2; 10 nucleotides line up with TRBD1. Germline CDR1 SQVTM, CDR2 ANQGSEA. Trimming at V came to 7 bases and at J to 3 bases, leaving 8 bases not matched to a gene. CDR3 length: 15 residues. CDR3 coding DNA: TGCAGCGCTGGGGGACAGGGGTTTTACACCGGGGAGCTGTTTTTT. Amino acid sequence: CSAGGQGFYTGELFF.

In this sample, this clonotype turned up many times. The rearrangement links TRBV5-1 to TRBJ2-2; 7 nucleotides match TRBD1. The J segment lost 5 bases and the V segment lost 5 bases, leaving 9 bases of the junction unmatched. Germline V gene sequence: CDR1 SGHRS, CDR2 YFSETQ. CDR3 length equals 15 residues. The DNA of the CDR3 is TGCGCCAGCAGGGACGGGACAGAAGGGACCGGGGAGCTGTTTTTT. It codes for CASRDGTEGTGELFF.

The V and J genes are TRBV5-1 and TRBJ1-2; D perhaps matches TRBD1 (6 bases). Germline lookup yields CDR1 SGHRS and CDR2 YFSETQ. V dropped 0 bases and J dropped 3 bases, with 9 bases sitting between them. The CDR3 is 14 amino acids. CDR3 coding DNA: TGCGCCAGCAGCTTGGCCGGGGGCGACTATGGCTACACCTTC. It encodes CASSLAGGDYGYTF.

This chain joins TRBV20-1 and TRBJ1-2; TRBD1 aligns across 7 bases. Germline V gene sequence: CDR1 DFQATT, CDR2 SNEGSKA (reference sequence). Unmatched junction bases numbered 7, after V lost 3 bases and J lost 6 bases. The CDR3 is 13 amino acids. DNA of the CDR3: TGCAGTGCTAGTAACAGGGGCTTGAATGGCTACACCTTC. Its translation: CSASNRGLNGYTF.

The rearrangement links TRBV7-9 to TRBJ2-7; possibly TRBD2 for D (6 bases). Trimming shortened V by 2 bases and J by 0 bases, and 20 bases separated the two germline ends. The germline gives CDR1 SEHNR, CDR2 FQNEAQ (reference sequence). CDR3 length: 18 residues. The CDR3: CASSLRGTGREGSYEQYF. CDR3 DNA: TGTGCCAGCAGCTTAAGAGGGACCGGGAGAGAGGGCTCCTACGAGCAGTACTTC.

This clonotype turned up a few times. The rearrangement links TRBV2 to TRBJ2-7; 11 nucleotides agree with TRBD2. V was pared by 2 bases and J by 4 bases, with 4 bases of the junction left unmatched. Germline V CDR1 and CDR2: SNHLY, FYNNEI. There are 15 residues in the CDR3. This CDR3 reads CASSESTSGTYEQYF. Written as DNA, the CDR3 is TGTGCCAGCAGTGAATCGACTAGCGGGACGTACGAGCAGTACTTC.

As regards this clonotype: The junction departs from the called germline gene at one end, perhaps through a read error. The chain recombines TRBV28 with TRBJ2-6, with a tentative D call TRBD2 (6 bases). Per the germline V gene, CDR1 is MDHEN and CDR2 is SYDVKM. CDR3 length: 15 residues. The CDR3 loop is CASTLGDSGANVLIF. CDR3 coding DNA: TGTGCCAGCACCTTAGGGGACTCTGGGGCCAACGTCCTGATTTTC.

This clonotype was detected only a few times. The chain links TRBV4-1 to TRBJ2-7, with 8 bases matching TRBD1. With 4 bases clipped from V and 4 bases from J, the junction kept 12 bases outside the gene matches. The germline V gene encodes CDR1 MGHRA and CDR2 YSYEKL. This CDR3 is built from 16 residues. The CDR3 reads CASSPGDRNRGYEQYF. Written as DNA, the CDR3 is TGCGCCAGCAGCCCGGGGGACCGAAACAGGGGGTACGAGCAGTACTTC.

The rearrangement joins TRBV9 to TRBJ2-2; D ambiguous. CDR1 is SGDLS, CDR2 YYNGEE, per germline. The CDR3 runs to 15 residues. V was cut by 1 base and J by 7 bases, with 14 bases left in between. CDR3 nucleotide sequence: TGTGCCAGCAGCGTAAAAGCGCTTACGGGCGGGGAGCTGTTTTTT. Translating it yields CASSVKALTGGELFF.

The chain links TRBV18 to TRBJ2-1; possibly TRBD2 for D (5 bases). V was cut by 3 bases and J by 7 bases, with 13 bases left in between. The CDR3 contains 14 residues. Germline loops: CDR1 KGHSH, CDR2 LQKENI. For the CDR3, the DNA is TGTGCCAGCTCACCTAGCGTTGATGGGAATGAGCAGTTCTTC. As protein: CASSPSVDGNEQFF. Combining the CDR3 with reference TRBV18 and TRBJ2-1 gives the whole variable domain NAGVMQNPRHLVRRRGQEARLRCSPMKGHSHVYWYRQLPEEGLKFMVYLQKENIIDESGMPKERFSAEFPKEGPSILRIQQVVRGDSAAYFCASSPSVDGNEQFFGPGTRLTVL.

In this sample, this clonotype turned up a few times. The V gene is TRBV11-2, the J gene TRBJ2-1, with D uncertain. Germline CDR1 SGHAT, CDR2 FQNNGV. V lost 0 bases and J 7 bases, leaving 10 bases between the germline ends. This CDR3 contains 14 residues. The CDR3 sequence is CASSLDLLGNEQFF. CDR3 coding DNA: TGTGCCAGCAGCTTAGATCTTTTAGGGAATGAGCAGTTCTTC.

This clonotype showed up just once. V usage is TRBV7-2 and J usage is TRBJ2-3; D might be TRBD1 (6 bases). This CDR3 is built from 13 residues. With 5 bases removed from V and 4 bases from J, the gap between germline ends came to 10 bases. The germline gives CDR1 SGHTA, CDR2 FQGNSA. The CDR3 protein is CASSAHRADTQYF. The CDR3 DNA follows: TGTGCCAGCAGCGCCCACAGGGCAGATACGCAGTATTTT.

The rearrangement joins TRBV11-3 to TRBJ2-3, with TRBD2 matching over 13 bases. Germline assignment: CDR1 SGHNT and CDR2 YENEEA. This CDR3 has 17 residues. V lost 5 bases and J lost 4; bases outside the gene matches: 9. The CDR3 here is CASSPRTSGSISDTQYF. The CDR3 nucleotides read TGTGCCAGCAGCCCCCGGACTAGCGGGAGTATCTCAGATACGCAGTATTTT.

Only a few counts were recorded for this clonotype. J is TRBJ2-3 and V is TRBV7-9, with 9 nucleotides matching TRBD2. This CDR3 is 15 amino acids long. Germline V gives CDR1 SEHNR, CDR2 FQNEAQ (reference sequence). V was pared by 10 bases and J by 3 bases, with 11 bases of the junction left unmatched. The CDR3 protein is CATLGGTSSTDTQYF. CDR3 sequence (DNA): TGTGCCACACTGGGGGGGACTAGCTCTACAGATACGCAGTATTTT.

The V gene is TRBV28, the J gene TRBJ1-5; 7 positions match TRBD1. There are 15 residues in the CDR3. Germline V CDR1 and CDR2: MDHEN, SYDVKM. The junction had 1 base not matched to a gene; V was cut back by 1 base and J by 1 base. The CDR3 coding sequence is TGTGCCAGCAGTTTATACAGGGGAAGCAATCAGCCCCAGCATTTT. This codes for CASSLYRGSNQPQHF. Looking up the rest from reference TRBV28 and TRBJ1-5 gives the full variable domain: DVKVTQSSRYLVKRTGEKVFLECVQDMDHENMFWYRQDPGLGLRLIYFSYDVKMKEKGDIPEGYSVSREKKERFSLILESASTNQTSMYLCASSLYRGSNQPQHFGDGTRLSIL.

In its sample, this clonotype was seen a few times. The rearrangement links TRBV30 to TRBJ1-5, with a possible D match to TRBD1 (5 bases). Trimming removed 3 bases from V and 1 base from J, with 13 bases in between. The length of the CDR3 is 15 residues. CDR1 and CDR2 (germline): GTSNPN, SVGIG (reference sequence). The CDR3 protein is CAWRAGTLSNQPQHF. DNA of the CDR3: TGTGCCTGGAGGGCCGGGACTCTCAGCAATCAGCCCCAGCATTTT.

This clonotype showed up just a few times. V and J are TRBV20-1 and TRBJ2-7; D uncertain. Per the germline V gene, CDR1 is DFQATT and CDR2 is SNEGSKA (reference sequence). V lost 5 bases and J lost 6, with 17 bases in between. This CDR3 is built from 13 residues. CDR3 sequence: CSAAPRARLEQYF. The CDR3, as DNA: TGCAGTGCTGCCCCTAGAGCGCGACTCGAGCAGTACTTC.

The chain uses TRBV29-1 and TRBJ1-2; D not certain. The CDR3 has 11 amino acids. The V end was cut by 5 bases, the J end by 8 bases, with 12 bases between. Germline V gives CDR1 SQVTM, CDR2 ANQGSEA. The CDR3 loop reads CSVPEEEGYTF. CDR3 coding DNA: TGCAGCGTTCCTGAGGAGGAAGGCTACACCTTC.

This clonotype has more than one count but fewer than ten. The chain is built from TRBV4-1 and TRBJ2-3; D is possibly TRBD2 (6 bases). The CDR3 has 15 residues. Trimming removed 1 base at V and 0 bases at J, with 8 bases between. Looked up from germline, CDR1 is MGHRA and CDR2 is YSYEKL. CDR3 loop: CASSQGSGSTDTQYF. The CDR3 nucleotides read TGCGCCAGCAGCCAAGGAAGCGGGAGCACAGATACGCAGTATTTT.